These T cell receptor beta chains were read from a single sample in a study of response to subunit inactivated influenza vaccine. TCRdb ran MiXCR on the RT-PCR reads and lists one entry per CDR3 protein. This table holds around 570,000 distinct CDR3 sequences, approximately 7.1% found once. Sequenced here: PBMCs from blood, sampled roughly 24 months after vaccination. The source is a man between 50 and 69 years old who received an inactivated influenza vaccine. The CDR3 runs from the conserved cysteine through the conserved F or W. The D gene is left open where the match is weak. Size is stated for part of the rows, as once, few or many counts, or as a class when the clone is expanded.

TGCAGTGCCAGCTACAGGGCTGGGAACACCGGGGAGCTGTTTTTT	CSASYRAGNTGELFF	TRBJ2-2	NA	TRBV20-1	NA
TGCGCCAGCACGCTCGGGAGTGAGACCCAGTACTTC	CASTLGSETQYF	TRBJ2-5	NA	TRBV5-1	NA
TGTGCCAGCAGTGAGGGGCAGCTTTTATCCTACGAGCAGTACTTC	CASSEGQLLSYEQYF	TRBJ2-7	NA	TRBV25-1	few
TGTGCCAGCAGCTCCCAGGGCGCGAATTCACCCCTCCACTTT	CASSSQGANSPLHF	TRBJ1-6	NA	TRBV5-4	NA
TGCAGCGTTGTTAGTTACTATCCTAGGGATGAGCAGTTCTTC	CSVVSYYPRDEQFF	TRBJ2-1	NA	TRBV29-1	few
TGTGCCAGCAGCCATTCAGGGGGCACAGATACGCAGTATTTT	CASSHSGGTDTQYF	TRBJ2-3	NA	TRBV16	NA
TGTGCCAGCAGCTCCGCCGGGACTAACGGACACAATGAGCAGTTCTTC	CASSSAGTNGHNEQFF	TRBJ2-1	TRBD2	TRBV9	NA
TGCAGTGCTAGAGGCCCTACTAGTAATGAGCAGTTCTTC	CSARGPTSNEQFF	TRBJ2-1	NA	TRBV20-1	NA
TGTGCCATCAGTGAGTCGATTCGTCAGGGCCCTAACACTGAAGCTTTCTTT	CAISESIRQGPNTEAFF	TRBJ1-1	NA	TRBV10-3	NA
TGTGCCATCAGTTCCTCCGGGACTAGCCTCTCCTACGAGCAGTACTTC	CAISSSGTSLSYEQYF	TRBJ2-7	TRBD2	TRBV10-3	NA
TGTGCCAGCAGCGGGAGAGAGGGGGCCTACAATGAGCAGTTCTTC	CASSGREGAYNEQFF	TRBJ2-1	NA	TRBV9	few
TGTGCCAGCAGTATAGGGACAGGAGTAGAGCAGTACTTC	CASSIGTGVEQYF	TRBJ2-7	TRBD1	TRBV12-3/TRBV12-4	few
TGTGCCAGCAAACCATTAGCGGGAGGCTCCACAGATACGCAGTATTTT	CASKPLAGGSTDTQYF	TRBJ2-3	TRBD2	TRBV6-2/TRBV6-3	few
TGCAGTGCCCGGGACGTGAGCTCCTATAATTCACCCCTCCACTTT	CSARDVSSYNSPLHF	TRBJ1-6	NA	TRBV20-1	few
TGTGCCAGCTCACCATTAGCGGGGGGGCCAAACTCCTACGAGCAGTACTTC	CASSPLAGGPNSYEQYF	TRBJ2-7	TRBD2	TRBV18	few
TGTGCCAGCAGCCTCGGGGGGCCGACATACAATGAGCAGTTCTTC	CASSLGGPTYNEQFF	TRBJ2-1	NA	TRBV11-2	NA
TGTGCCAGCAGTTTAGGGTCAGGGGAGTACGAGCAGTACTTC	CASSLGSGEYEQYF	TRBJ2-7	NA	TRBV12-3/TRBV12-4	many
TGTGCCAGCAGCTTCAGGGAGGACTATGGCTACACCTTC	CASSFREDYGYTF	TRBJ1-2	NA	TRBV3-1	NA
TGTGCCAGCAGTGATACAGGGTCCCTCACGGATACGCAGTATTTT	CASSDTGSLTDTQYF	TRBJ2-3	NA	TRBV12-3/TRBV12-4	many
TGTGCCATTTCCGGGACAGGGGGCGGTGAGCAGTTCTTC	CAISGTGGGEQFF	TRBJ2-1	TRBD1	TRBV12-3/TRBV12-4	many
TGTGCCAGCAGCTTCTCCGACTCAAACAATGAGCAGTTCTTC	CASSFSDSNNEQFF	TRBJ2-1	NA	TRBV7-8	once
TGTGCCAGCAGCACGGACAGCTACCCAATCTACGAGCAGTACTTC	CASSTDSYPIYEQYF	TRBJ2-7	NA	TRBV7-2	NA
TGTGCCAGCAGCCGAGGCCTGAAAGAGACCCAGTACTTC	CASSRGLKETQYF	TRBJ2-5	NA	TRBV12-3/TRBV12-4	NA
TGCGCCAGCAGTCGAACAGGGGGCACCACAGATACGCAGTATTTT	CASSRTGGTTDTQYF	TRBJ2-3	TRBD1	TRBV10-2	few
TGTGCCATCCAGGAGCCCAGCTACGAGCAGTACTTC	CAIQEPSYEQYF	TRBJ2-7	NA	TRBV6-6	NA
TGTGCCAGCAGGCCAGGGGGTACCACTGAAGCTTTCTTT	CASRPGGTTEAFF	TRBJ1-1	TRBD1	TRBV12-3/TRBV12-4	few
TGTGCCAGCAGCTTAGAGGGGTCTAGCGGGAAACCCTACAATGAGCAGTTCTTC	CASSLEGSSGKPYNEQFF	TRBJ2-1	TRBD2	TRBV11-2	few